This is a list of T cell receptor beta chains from one sample in a study of post-analysis software for immune sequencing data. MiXCR was run by TCRdb on the PCR reads, yielding one entry per CDR3 protein. The table lists hundreds of thousands of distinct CDR3 sequences, 59% of them singletons, with over 9% in the top ten. The sequenced sample was blood. The source of these receptors is a girl aged 2 to 9 with multiple sclerosis. The CDR3 runs from the conserved cysteine through the conserved F or W. A D gene is named only where the DNA matches it firmly. Some rows mark clone size as missing; the rest say once, few, many or name a class of expanded clone.

D gene	clone size	V gene	J gene	CDR3 DNA	CDR3 protein
-	few	TRBV5-1	TRBJ2-5	TGCGCCAGCAGCTTGCAGGGTCGGGCAGGCGTCCAAGAGACCCAGTACTTC	CASSLQGRAGVQETQYF
TRBD2	few	TRBV6-5	TRBJ2-1	TGTGCCAGCAGTGCAACTAGCGGGGCTATCCATGAGCAGTTCTTC	CASSATSGAIHEQFF
TRBD2	-	TRBV5-1	TRBJ2-3	TGCGCCAGCAGCTTGAACCCTCTAGCGGGAGTGACAGATACGCAGTATTTT	CASSLNPLAGVTDTQYF
-	few	TRBV11-2	TRBJ2-5	TGTGCCAGCAGCTTAGTACCTCGGCCAGAGACCCAGTACTTC	CASSLVPRPETQYF
TRBD1	-	TRBV12-3/TRBV12-4	TRBJ1-2	TGTGCCAGCAGTTTGGCAGGGGACAGTGGCTACACCTTC	CASSLAGDSGYTF
-	few	TRBV7-2	TRBJ2-3	TGTGCCAGCAGCTCGAAACGGACGCCCACAGATACGCAGTATTTT	CASSSKRTPTDTQYF
-	-	TRBV18	TRBJ2-7	TGTGCCAGCTCATCGGACAGAGCATCCTACGAGCAGTACTTC	CASSSDRASYEQYF
TRBD1	-	TRBV12-3/TRBV12-4	TRBJ2-1	TGTGCCAGCAGTTCGACAGGGGAAGTCTACAATGAGCAGTTCTTC	CASSSTGEVYNEQFF
-	few	TRBV29-1	TRBJ2-5	TGCAGCGTTGTTCGGCAGGGGAGTGGGGAGCAGTACTTC	CSVVRQGSGEQYF
-	-	TRBV29-1	TRBJ1-1	TGCAGCGTTGACAGGGGACAAGAAGCTTTCTTT	CSVDRGQEAFF
TRBD2	-	TRBV5-1	TRBJ2-5	TGCGCCAGCAGCACCCCTGTGGGACTAGCGGGAGAGAAACAAGAGACCCAGTACTTC	CASSTPVGLAGEKQETQYF
TRBD1	-	TRBV5-1	TRBJ1-1	TGCGCCAGCAGCCCGGGCGACAGGGGGCCGAAAGCTTTCTTT	CASSPGDRGPKAFF
TRBD2	-	TRBV29-1	TRBJ2-1	TGCGGCGTTGAACCGGCCGCGGGAGCGTACAATGAGCAGTTCTTC	CGVEPAAGAYNEQFF
-	-	TRBV4-1	TRBJ2-5	TGCGCCAGCAGCCAGGACGGAGGAGAAGAGACCCAGTACTTC	CASSQDGGEETQYF
-	-	TRBV20-1	TRBJ2-4	TGCAGTGGGGATGCCAAAAACATTCAGTACTTC	CSGDAKNIQYF
-	once	TRBV27	TRBJ2-3	TGTGCCAGCAGACTACAGGGTAGCGCAGATACGCAGTATTTT	CASRLQGSADTQYF
TRBD2	-	TRBV12-3/TRBV12-4	TRBJ2-3	TGTGCCAGCAGCCCTAGACTAGCGAACACAGATGCGCAGTATTTT	CASSPRLANTDAQYF
TRBD1	few	TRBV10-3	TRBJ2-7	TGTGCCATCAGCTCGGGACAGGGGTACGAGCAGTACTTC	CAISSGQGYEQYF
-	-	TRBV7-2	TRBJ1-1	TGTGCCAGCAGCCCTCATCGGACAGCGAACACTGAAGCTTTCTTT	CASSPHRTANTEAFF
-	-	TRBV7-9	TRBJ2-5	TGTGCCAGCAGCTTAAATCTCGGGGGCCTGGGAGAGACCCAGTACTTC	CASSLNLGGLGETQYF
-	-	TRBV6-1	TRBJ2-2	TGTGCCAGCAGTGCCTTAGACAGGATCTTTAGCACCGGGGAGCTGTTTTTT	CASSALDRIFSTGELFF
-	-	TRBV7-2	TRBJ2-6	TGTGCCAGCAGGCCTGCTAGCTCTGGGGCCAACGTCCTGACTTTC	CASRPASSGANVLTF
-	few	TRBV15	TRBJ2-3	TGTGCCACCAGCAGAGATAGGCACCGGCCACCCTCAAATACGCAGTATTTT	CATSRDRHRPPSNTQYF
TRBD1	-	TRBV14	TRBJ2-7	TGTGCCAGCAGCGCCGGACAGGGGTACTACGAGCAGTACTTC	CASSAGQGYYEQYF
-	-	TRBV20-1	TRBJ1-1	TGCAGTGCGTGGAGGAGTGGGAACACTGAAGCTTTCTTT	CSAWRSGNTEAFF
-	-	TRBV19	TRBJ1-2	TGTGCCAGTACGGAGGCACCCTATGGCTACACCTTC	CASTEAPYGYTF
TRBD2	-	TRBV6-5	TRBJ2-7	TGTGCCAGCAGTGAACTAGCGATCTACGAGCAGTACTTC	CASSELAIYEQYF
-	few	TRBV5-1	TRBJ2-2	TGCGCCAGCAGCCCGGCAGGACAGTCTACCGGGGAGCTGTTTTTT	CASSPAGQSTGELFF
TRBD1	-	TRBV3-1	TRBJ1-1	TGTGCCAGCAGCCCTATTACAGGGGTAAACACTGAAGCTTTCTTT	CASSPITGVNTEAFF
-	few	TRBV7-9	TRBJ2-3	TGTGCCAGCAGCTTACAATTTGGGATTGGCACAGATACGCAGTATTTT	CASSLQFGIGTDTQYF
-	once	TRBV2	TRBJ1-1	TGTGCCAGCAACCTAGCCTGGAACACTGAAGCTTTCTTT	CASNLAWNTEAFF
TRBD2	-	TRBV7-6	TRBJ2-3	TGTGCCAGCAGCTTTTTACTAGCGGGAGGGGATACGCAGTATTTT	CASSFLLAGGDTQYF
-	-	TRBV11-2	TRBJ1-3	TGTGCCAGCAGCTTCGCGACAGCCAGCTCTGGAGACACCATATATTTT	CASSFATASSGDTIYF
TRBD2	-	TRBV28	TRBJ2-3	TGTGCCAGCAGTTTTTTCCCGGGACTAGCGGGGGGGGAGGCAGATACGCAGTATTTT	CASSFFPGLAGGEADTQYF
-	-	TRBV18	TRBJ2-5	TGTGCCAGCTCACCACTGACTCGGACCGAAGAGACCCAGTACTTC	CASSPLTRTEETQYF
-	-	TRBV4-3	TRBJ1-2	TGCGCCAGCAGCCAAGGAACCCCAACCTATGGCTACACCTTC	CASSQGTPTYGYTF
TRBD2	-	TRBV6-1	TRBJ2-1	TGTGCCAGCAGCCCCCGGGGGGGGGATGAGCAGTTCTTC	CASSPRGGDEQFF
-	-	TRBV5-4	TRBJ1-1	TGTGCCAGCAGCTTGCTTAGCCGGAACACTGAAGCTTTCTTT	CASSLLSRNTEAFF
TRBD2	many	TRBV20-1	TRBJ2-7	TGCAGTGTTACTAGCGGGAGCGCCTACGAGCAGTACTTC	CSVTSGSAYEQYF
-	few	TRBV6-4	TRBJ2-1	TGTGCCAGCAGTGCCTTAGGCCCTAACAATGAGCAGTTCTTC	CASSALGPNNEQFF